This paragraph covers one TCR beta chain sequence. Antigen specificity is unknown. The entry originates in a study of OX40 agonist ivuxolimab in advanced cancers. About the study: Recorded diagnoses for dose-escalation patients were hepatocellular carcinoma, melanoma, renal cell or head and neck cancer. Males comprised about 84% of the group, whose mean age was roughly 64 years (range roughly 20 to 85). Study-wide results and caveats: The mean number of expanded clones was higher in CD8+ T cells than in CD4+. Patients who responded partially at 0.1-3.0 mg/kg showed clonal expansion ranking among the lowest.

Germline V CDR1 and CDR2: MDHEN, SYDVKM. Trimming took off 5 bases at V and 0 bases at J, with 14 bases between the two ends. CDR3 length equals 16 residues. Generated by immunoSEQ multiplex PCR, the TCRdb table keeps only in-frame clones and is missing some. The table shows nearly 20,000 clones, with 86% occurring only once. Sequencing was performed on CD4+ or CD8+ T cells sorted from blood, taken in a trial of the OX40 agonist ivuxolimab. The clonotype comes from an adult with an advanced solid tumor such as melanoma, head and neck, liver or kidney cancer. The V call is TRBV28, the J call TRBJ2-1, with a tentative D call TRBD1 (5 bases). The CDR3 loop reads CASSPPTVSSYNEQFF. The DNA of the CDR3 is TGTGCCAGCAGTCCGCCGACAGTGAGCTCCTACAATGAGCAGTTCTTC.